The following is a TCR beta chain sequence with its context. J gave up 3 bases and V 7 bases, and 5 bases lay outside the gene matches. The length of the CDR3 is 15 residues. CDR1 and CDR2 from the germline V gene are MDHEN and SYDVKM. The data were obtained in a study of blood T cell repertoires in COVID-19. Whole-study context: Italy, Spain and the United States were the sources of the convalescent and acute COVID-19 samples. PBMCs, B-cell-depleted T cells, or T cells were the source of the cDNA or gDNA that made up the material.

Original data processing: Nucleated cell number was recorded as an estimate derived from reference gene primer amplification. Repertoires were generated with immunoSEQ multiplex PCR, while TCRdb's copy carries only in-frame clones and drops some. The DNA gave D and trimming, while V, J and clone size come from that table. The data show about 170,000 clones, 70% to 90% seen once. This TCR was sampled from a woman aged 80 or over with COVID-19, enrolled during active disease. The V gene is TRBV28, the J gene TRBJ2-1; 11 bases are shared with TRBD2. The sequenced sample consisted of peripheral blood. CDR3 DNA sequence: TGTGCCAGCACTCTGGGGACTAGCGGCTACAATGAGCAGTTCTTC. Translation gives CASTLGTSGYNEQFF.